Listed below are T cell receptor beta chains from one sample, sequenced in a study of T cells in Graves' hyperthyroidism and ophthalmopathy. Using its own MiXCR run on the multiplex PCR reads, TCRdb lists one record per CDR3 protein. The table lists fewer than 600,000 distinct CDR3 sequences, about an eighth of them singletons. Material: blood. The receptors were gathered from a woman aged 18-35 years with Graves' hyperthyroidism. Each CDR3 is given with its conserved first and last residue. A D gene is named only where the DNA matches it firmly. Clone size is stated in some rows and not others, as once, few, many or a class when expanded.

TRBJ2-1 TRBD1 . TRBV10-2 TGCGCCAGCAGTGAGTTGGGACAGGTATCCTACAATGAGCAGTTCTTC CASSELGQVSYNEQFF
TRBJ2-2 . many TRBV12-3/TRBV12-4 TGTGCCAGCAGTTTCCGAGGGCTTGAGATCGGGGAGCTGTTTTTT CASSFRGLEIGELFF
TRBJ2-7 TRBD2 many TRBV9 TGTGCCAGCAGCGTAGGGACCGGGACTAGCGGGAGTCTCTCCTACGAGCAGTACTTC CASSVGTGTSGSLSYEQYF
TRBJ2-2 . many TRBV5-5 TGTGCCAGCAGCTTGGAGGGCGCCGGGGTGGAGCTGTTTTTT CASSLEGAGVELFF
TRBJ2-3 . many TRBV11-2 TGTGCCAGCAGCCGGCGGGATCTGGGAGGAGATACGCAGTATTTT CASSRRDLGGDTQYF
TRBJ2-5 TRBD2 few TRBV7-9 TGTGCCAGCAGCTTAGAGAAGACTAGCGGGAGAGGAGAGACCCAGTACTTC CASSLEKTSGRGETQYF
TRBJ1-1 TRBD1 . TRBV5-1 TGCGCCAGCAGCTTGGTCGCGACAGGGGCCGGGGGTACTGAAGCTTTCTTT CASSLVATGAGGTEAFF
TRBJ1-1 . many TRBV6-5 TGTGCCAGCAGTTACTTAGGGGGAGGTGAAGCTTTCTTT CASSYLGGGEAFF
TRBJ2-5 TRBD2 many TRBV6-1 TGTGCCAGCATCCAGTCTAGGACTAGCGGGAGACAGACCCAGTACTTC CASIQSRTSGRQTQYF
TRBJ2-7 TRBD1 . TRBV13 TGTGCCAGCAGCTTAGGGACAGGGGACACCTACGAGCAGTACTTC CASSLGTGDTYEQYF
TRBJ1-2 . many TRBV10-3 TGTGCCATCAGTGAACAGGGACGGGGGCCTTATGGCTACACCTTC CAISEQGRGPYGYTF
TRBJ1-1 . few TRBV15 TGTGCCACCAGCAGGGGAAAATTAGGGAACACTGAAGCTTTCTTT CATSRGKLGNTEAFF
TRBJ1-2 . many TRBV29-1 TGCAGCGTTGCCGGCAGGCCTGGACATGGCTACACCTTC CSVAGRPGHGYTF
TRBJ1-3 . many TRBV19 TGTGCCAGTAGTGACGACTCGGGAAACACCATATATTTT CASSDDSGNTIYF
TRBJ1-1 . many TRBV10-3 TGTGCCATCAGTGAGTTGGGGGGCCAGACTGAAGCTTTCTTT CAISELGGQTEAFF
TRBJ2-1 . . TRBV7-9 TGTGCCAGCAGCTTAGCCGAAGGAAATGAGCAGTTCTTC CASSLAEGNEQFF
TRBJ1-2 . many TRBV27 TGTGCCAGCAGTTTTTGGCGGCTCGGGGGCTACACCTTC CASSFWRLGGYTF
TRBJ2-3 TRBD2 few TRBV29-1 TGCAGCGTTGATGGTCCTAGCGGGAGTGATACGCAGTATTTT CSVDGPSGSDTQYF
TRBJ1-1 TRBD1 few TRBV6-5 TGTGCCAGCAGTTACTCGGGGACAGGGTTGACTGAAGCTTTCTTT CASSYSGTGLTEAFF
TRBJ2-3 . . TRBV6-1 TGTGCCAGCACCCCTGGAAGAAACACAGATACGCAGTATTTT CASTPGRNTDTQYF
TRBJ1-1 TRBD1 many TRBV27 TGTGCCAGCAGTCTAGGTCCTCGGCAGGGGGCGGGTGTGAACACTGAAGCTTTCTTT CASSLGPRQGAGVNTEAFF
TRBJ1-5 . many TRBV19 TGTGCCAGTATAGTGGGCCTATATAGCAATCAGCCCCAGCATTTT CASIVGLYSNQPQHF
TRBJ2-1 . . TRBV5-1 TGCGCCAGCAGCTTGGGGCTCCTAGCAGACAATGAGCAGTTCTTC CASSLGLLADNEQFF
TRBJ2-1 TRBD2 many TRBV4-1 TGCGCCAGCAGCCACCTGGGACTAGCGGTCTACAATGAGCAGTTCTTC CASSHLGLAVYNEQFF
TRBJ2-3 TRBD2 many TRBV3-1 TGTGCCAGCAGCCTCCAAGCGGGAGGAAGGGATACGCAGTATTTT CASSLQAGGRDTQYF
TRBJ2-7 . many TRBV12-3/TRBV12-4 TGTGCCAGCAGTTTCTATGGGGCTCCCCCCTACGAGCAGTACTTC CASSFYGAPPYEQYF
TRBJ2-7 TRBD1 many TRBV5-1 TGCGCCAGCAGCACCGGACAGGGAACCTACGAGCAGTACTTC CASSTGQGTYEQYF
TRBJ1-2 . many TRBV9 TGTGCCAGCAGCGTAGAACGGGAGGCAGGAGATAACTATGGCTACACCTTC CASSVEREAGDNYGYTF
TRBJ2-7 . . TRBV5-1 TGCGCCAGCAGCTCCTCCCGGACAGCCTACGAGCAGTACTTC CASSSSRTAYEQYF
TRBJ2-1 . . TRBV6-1 TGTGCCAGCTTGGGCTACAATGAGCAGTTCTTC CASLGYNEQFF
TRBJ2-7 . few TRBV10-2 TGCGCCAGCGGGGACTCGATCTACGAGCAGTACTTC CASGDSIYEQYF
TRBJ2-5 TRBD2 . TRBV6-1 TGTGCCAGCACCCTCGGCCCTAGCGGGAGGGTGGAGACCCAGTACTTC CASTLGPSGRVETQYF
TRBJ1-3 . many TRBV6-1 TGTGCCAGCAGTGAAACCAGAAACACCATATATTTT CASSETRNTIYF
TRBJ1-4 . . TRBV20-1 TGCAGTGCTAGCCCTGTCGGGGCGAGGACAGCCATAAATGAAAAACTGTTTTTT CSASPVGARTAINEKLFF
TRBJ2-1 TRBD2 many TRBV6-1 TGTGCCAGCAGTTTTCAAGGGGTGGCTAGCGGGAGGGAGGAGCAGTTCTTC CASSFQGVASGREEQFF